This TCR beta chain originates from a study of blood T cell repertoires in COVID-19 (TCRdb year 2020). Context from the whole study: Collaborator samples came from the United States, Italy and Spain and covered acute and convalescent phases of COVID-19. The prospective study material was composed of cDNA or gDNA derived from T cells, B-cell-depleted T cells, or PBMCs. The dataset comprised deeply sampled blood TCRbeta repertoires from subjects exposed to, actively infected with, or recovered from COVID-19. The repertoires were made available in a free public database intended to serve as a resource for research on the immune response to SARS-CoV-2. The samples were drawn from two sources: the first 160 participants of the ongoing ImmuneRACE study, and 1,254 subjects contributed by 6 global collaborators. A de-identified subject ID, COVID-19 status, age in years and sex were almost always included in the sample metadata. Where HLA class I and class II types were available, the types were taken from metadata supplied by the sample provider, not from assay-based typing. The full study reports these points: The amount of clinical and demographic metadata varied by source and participant and was provided uncurated.

The CDR3 contains 15 residues, cysteine and phenylalanine counted. The sequence is cut down to CDR3 DNA, 45 bases in frame from base 1. The germline V gene sets CDR1 to MGHDK and CDR2 to SYGVNS. The trim is 7 bases for V and 0 bases for J, with a gap of 13 bases between the germline ends. The sample holds one count of this clone. Its antigen remains unidentified. Qualities for individual bases were not recorded, and no much larger clone is one base off. TCRbeta CDR3 regions were amplified from genomic DNA by means of the immunoSEQ Assay, a bias-controlled multiplex PCR. In the paper's pipeline: The number of nucleated cells in each sample was estimated by amplification of reference gene primers within the assay. Sequence reads were collapsed and filtered to measure the absolute abundance of every unique TCRbeta CDR3 rearrangement. For each sample, productive Simpson clonality was calculated as the square root of Simpson's diversity index across productive rearrangements. The immuneACCESS repertoire file appears here via TCRdb, limited to in-frame rearrangements. These files lack a portion of the clones; in checked studies, under half of the deficit traces to unresolved V genes, and the cause of the others is not known. D and trimming were read from the DNA, whereas the V and J calls and clone size are those reported in that table. Within this sample are 160,000 or so clones, with approximately 80% of them counted one time only. The ten largest clones add up to under 0.75% of the sample.

Collaborating institutions collected whole blood in K2EDTA tubes following their own protocols. Collaborator samples were shipped for TCRbeta analysis as frozen whole blood, isolated PBMCs, or DNA extracted from either sample type. Sequences were obtained from peripheral blood. The chain is made from TRBV25-1 and TRBJ2-1; the best D guess is TRBD1, with 5 bases matching. The origin of this receptor is a man aged 55 to 70 with acute or convalescent COVID-19. The CDR3 amino acid sequence is: CASTPGAGSYNEQFF. The nucleotide sequence is TGTGCCAGCACCCCTGGGGCAGGCTCCTACAATGAGCAGTTCTTC.